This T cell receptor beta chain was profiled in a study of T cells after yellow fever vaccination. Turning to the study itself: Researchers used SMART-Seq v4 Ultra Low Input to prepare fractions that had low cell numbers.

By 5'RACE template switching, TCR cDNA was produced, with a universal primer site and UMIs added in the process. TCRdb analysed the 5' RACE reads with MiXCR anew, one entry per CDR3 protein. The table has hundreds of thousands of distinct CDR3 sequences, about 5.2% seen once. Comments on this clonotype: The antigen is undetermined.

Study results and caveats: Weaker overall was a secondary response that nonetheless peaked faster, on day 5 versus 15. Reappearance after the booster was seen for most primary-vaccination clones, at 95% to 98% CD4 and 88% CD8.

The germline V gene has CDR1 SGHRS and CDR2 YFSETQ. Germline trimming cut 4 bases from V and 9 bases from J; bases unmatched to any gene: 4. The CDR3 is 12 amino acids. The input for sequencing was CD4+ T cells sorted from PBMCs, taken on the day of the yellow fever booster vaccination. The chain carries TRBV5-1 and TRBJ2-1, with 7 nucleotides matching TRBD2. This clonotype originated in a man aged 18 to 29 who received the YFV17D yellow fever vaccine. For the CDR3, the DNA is TGCGCCAGCAGCGGGGGGGTCGTTGAGCAGTTCTTC. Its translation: CASSGGVVEQFF.